The clone carrying this TCR beta chain was observed many times. Its antigen is undetermined. Germline lookup yields CDR1 SQVTM and CDR2 ANQGSEA. Trimming removed 1 base from V and 0 bases from J, with 6 bases in between. The CDR3 spans 13 residues. Amplified regions were TCR beta CDR3 sequences from RNA transcripts. The primer set for the first-round RT-PCR of the TCR CDR3 was HTBI. TCRdb re-analysed the multiplex PCR reads in MiXCR, keeping a single row per CDR3 protein. The sample has about 350,000 distinct CDR3 sequences, approximately 15% seen once. This sample is drawn from a study of T cells in Graves' hyperthyroidism and ophthalmopathy. Study observations and caveats: Through a model of 13 V-J features, ophthalmopathy was separated from stable hyperthyroidism. Most thyroid clonotypes with frequency above 0.001 were detected in blood.

This TCR derives from a woman in her twenties or thirties with Graves' hyperthyroidism. Material for sequencing was blood. V and J are TRBV29-1 and TRBJ1-1, with D uncertain. CDR3 in DNA: TGCAGCGTTGAAGTCGAGGTGAACACTGAAGCTTTCTTT. This gives the protein CSVEVEVNTEAFF.